This T cell receptor (beta chain) appears in the sequencing data of a study of T cell responses to AZD1222 COVID-19 vaccine. Study findings and constraints: CD4 TCRs covered the whole spike, strongest at regions 160-218 and 743-854.

Only one count was recorded for this clone. Its target is not known. Using immunoSEQ multiplex PCR, the repertoire was profiled, and TCRdb retains in-frame clones only, with some absent. Of about 94,000 clones in the sample, around 90% were seen once. Germline V CDR1 and CDR2: SGDLS, YYNGEE. The trim removed 2 bases at V and 7 bases at J, leaving 13 bases unmatched. The CDR3 runs to 17 residues. The sample consisted of peripheral blood, taken on day 0 of AZD1222 vaccination. J is TRBJ2-1 and V is TRBV9, with 9 bases aligning to TRBD1. This clonotype was sampled from an adult in good health. The CDR3 region is CASSVGYSGQGGNEQFF. The DNA of the CDR3 is TGTGCCAGCAGCGTTGGCTATTCGGGACAGGGAGGGAATGAGCAGTTCTTC.